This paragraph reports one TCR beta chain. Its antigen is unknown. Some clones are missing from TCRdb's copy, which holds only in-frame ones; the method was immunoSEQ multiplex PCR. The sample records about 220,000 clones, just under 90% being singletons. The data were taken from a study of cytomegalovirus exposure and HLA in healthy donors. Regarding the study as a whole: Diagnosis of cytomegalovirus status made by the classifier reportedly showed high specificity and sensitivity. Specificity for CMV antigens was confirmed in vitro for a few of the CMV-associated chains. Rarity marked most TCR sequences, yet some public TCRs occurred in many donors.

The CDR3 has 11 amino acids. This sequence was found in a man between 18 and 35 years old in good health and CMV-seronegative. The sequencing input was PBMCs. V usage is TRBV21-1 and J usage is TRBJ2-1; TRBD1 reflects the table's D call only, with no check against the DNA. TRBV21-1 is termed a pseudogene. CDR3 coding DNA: TGTGCCAGCTGGGGCGGCAATGAGCAGTTCTTC. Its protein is CASWGGNEQFF.